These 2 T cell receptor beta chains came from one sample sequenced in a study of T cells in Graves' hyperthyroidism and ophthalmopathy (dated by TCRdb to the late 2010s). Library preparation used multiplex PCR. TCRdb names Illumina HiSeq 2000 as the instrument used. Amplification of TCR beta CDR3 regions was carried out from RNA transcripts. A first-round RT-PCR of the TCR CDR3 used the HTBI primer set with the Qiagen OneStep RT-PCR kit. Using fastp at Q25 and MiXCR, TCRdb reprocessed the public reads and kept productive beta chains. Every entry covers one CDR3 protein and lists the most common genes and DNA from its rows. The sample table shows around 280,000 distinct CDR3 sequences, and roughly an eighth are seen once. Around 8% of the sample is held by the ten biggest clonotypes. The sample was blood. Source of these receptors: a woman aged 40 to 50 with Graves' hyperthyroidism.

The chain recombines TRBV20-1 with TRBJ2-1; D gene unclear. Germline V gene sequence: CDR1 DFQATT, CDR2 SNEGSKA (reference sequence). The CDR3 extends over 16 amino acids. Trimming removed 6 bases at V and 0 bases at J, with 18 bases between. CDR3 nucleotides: TGCAGTGCCCCCACAATAAAGGGTAGCTCCTACAATGAGCAGTTCTTC. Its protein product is CSAPTIKGSSYNEQFF.

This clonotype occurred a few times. The CDR3 reads CASSSGQGWEKLFF. As DNA, the CDR3 is TGTGCCAGCAGCTCGGGACAGGGGTGGGAAAAACTGTTTTTT. This sequence joins TRBV7-9 and TRBJ1-4; 10 positions agree with TRBD1. Unmatched junction bases numbered 4, after V lost 4 bases and J lost 8 bases. The germline V gene has CDR1 SEHNR and CDR2 FQNEAQ (reference sequence). The CDR3 covers 14 residues.